The rows below give T cell receptor beta chains drawn from one sample of a study of blood T cells in healthy people across ages. TCRdb reprocessed the 5' RACE reads with MiXCR, giving one entry per CDR3 protein. The table lists 1.5 million to 2 million distinct CDR3 sequences, roughly 27% of them singletons. Sequenced material: blood. Every receptor here comes from a woman aged 30 to 39 in good health. Both conserved end residues are part of each CDR3. Not all rows give a size; the values are once, few, many and, for expanded clones, a class.

V gene	J gene	clone size	CDR3 protein
TRBV11-2	TRBJ2-1	.	CASSLGAETSGDNEQVF
TRBV7-9	TRBJ1-1	.	CASSLRVVGMNTEAFF
TRBV2	TRBJ2-3	.	CASSEGPLNTQYF
TRBV9	TRBJ1-6	.	CASSVWPSEGPYNSPLHF
TRBV11-2	TRBJ2-3	few	CASSLRPLAGRGDTQYF
TRBV7-9	TRBJ2-1	.	CASSSGSSSYNEQFF
TRBV5-5	TRBJ1-2	few	CASSLRVLVDGYTF
TRBV7-9	TRBJ1-1	.	CASSLSWGDTEAFF
TRBV29-1	TRBJ2-1	once	CSVEGDREWTRGNEQFF
TRBV5-1	TRBJ2-5	.	CASYSLGGEQYF
TRBV7-9	TRBJ1-1	.	CASSLVGYGRVEAFF
TRBV9	TRBJ2-1	.	CASSAGTSGTSYNEQFF
TRBV10-3	TRBJ2-3	.	CAIRPDASTDTQYF
TRBV15	TRBJ2-5	few	CATSRDGAGRETQYF
TRBV30	TRBJ2-3	few	CAGTSGNTDTQYF
TRBV7-6	TRBJ2-6	many	CASSAAGTSGGANVLTF
TRBV29-1	TRBJ1-2	.	CSDRRQASYGYTF
TRBV7-2	TRBJ1-3	.	CASSLGGGRRNTIYF
TRBV3-1	TRBJ1-2	few	CASSRRDIGGYTF
TRBV20-1	TRBJ2-7	many	CSAIKMTSSSYEQYF
TRBV20-1	TRBJ1-5	many	CSALNQPQHF
TRBV12-3/TRBV12-4	TRBJ1-5	few	CASSDRTPNQPQHF
TRBV6-1	TRBJ1-2	.	CASSEEHVGGYTF
TRBV12-3/TRBV12-4	TRBJ2-2	.	CASSLDRVANTGELFF
TRBV6-1	TRBJ1-2	.	CASSPGTGVPRTHGYTF
TRBV20-1	TRBJ2-5	.	CSARGHQETQYF
TRBV7-4	.	many	CARDPGTSDPSVDEQYF
TRBV29-1	TRBJ2-2	few	CSVHFAGELFF
TRBV20-1	TRBJ2-3	.	CSAGLAGVPDTQYF
TRBV5-1	TRBJ2-7	.	CASSLAPGSGRYEQYF
TRBV4-3	TRBJ2-3	few	CASSALSGKADTQYF
TRBV29-1	TRBJ1-2	few	CSVEDLEGYTF
TRBV6-2/TRBV6-3	TRBJ1-1	few	CASSTSLLVNTEAFF
TRBV10-3	TRBJ2-1	.	CAISAGETGISYEQFF
TRBV7-9	TRBJ1-6	few	CASKDQRGNSPLHF
TRBV18	TRBJ2-3	.	CASSPARGVPSTDTQYF
TRBV20-1	TRBJ2-1	few	CSAGLDAYNEQFF
TRBV20-1	TRBJ1-1	.	CSAGGTEHTEAFF
TRBV6-2/TRBV6-3	TRBJ1-1	.	CASSTDRTTEAFF
TRBV6-2/TRBV6-3	TRBJ2-3	.	CASSYGSDRTDTQYF
TRBV12-3/TRBV12-4	TRBJ1-5	.	CASSQIQGYQPQHF
TRBV20-1	TRBJ1-5	.	CGASPASNQPQHF
TRBV10-3	TRBJ2-7	many	CAISREASYEQYF
TRBV9	TRBJ2-5	many	CASSARQGYQETQYF
TRBV20-1	TRBJ2-4	.	CSATRRFRGNEQYF
TRBV9	TRBJ2-4	.	CASSVRFGGDSYNEQYF